The 30 T cell receptor beta chains presented below share a single source sample, sequenced in a study of early T cells in non-severe SARS-CoV-2 infection. TCRdb redid the calling of the 5' RACE reads with MiXCR, one entry per CDR3 protein. The sample yields about 31,000 distinct CDR3 sequences, 5% to 7% seen once. Sequenced input: whole blood. These receptors all stem from an adult who was a healthcare worker with PCR-confirmed SARS-CoV-2 infection or an uninfected control (not recorded which).

The chain employs TRBV30 and TRBJ1-2; D call uncertain. Germline V CDR1 and CDR2: GTSNPN, SVGIG (reference sequence). The CDR3 has 14 amino acids. V was cut by 2 bases and J by 6 bases, with 16 bases left in between. This chain's CDR3 is CAWSQPGQINGYTF. The CDR3 DNA reads TGTGCCTGGAGTCAACCGGGCCAGATCAATGGCTACACCTTC.

This clonotype was seen at least ten times. The CDR3 reads CAISENQETQYF. The CDR3 region has the DNA TGTGCCATCAGTGAGAACCAAGAGACCCAGTACTTC. V is TRBV10-3 and J is TRBJ2-5; D call uncertain. The length of the CDR3 is 12 residues. Germline CDR1 reads ENHRY; CDR2 reads SYGVKD. V lost 2 bases, J lost 0 bases, and 1 base lay in between.

V gene TRBV9 combines with J gene TRBJ2-4, with 7 bases fitting TRBD2. Trimming cost V 4 bases and J 6 bases; bases outside gene matches: 4. Germline CDR1 reads SGDLS; CDR2 reads YYNGEE. This CDR3 has 13 residues. CDR3 in amino acids: CASSPKRGNIQYF. CDR3 nucleotides: TGTGCCAGCAGCCCTAAGCGGGGAAACATTCAGTACTTC.

The sample holds many counts of this clonotype. The gene calls are TRBV27 and TRBJ1-2; TRBD1 agrees at 7 bases. The V gene end was trimmed by 5 bases and the J gene end by 4 bases; junction bases not matched to a gene: 7. The CDR3 is made up of 14 amino acids. Germline values: CDR1 MNHEY, CDR2 SMNVEV (reference sequence). CDR3 coding DNA: TGTGCCAGCAGTCCGCGGACAGGCCCCTATGGCTACACCTTC. Its translation is CASSPRTGPYGYTF.

This sequence joins TRBV20-1 and TRBJ2-7; D ambiguous. The length of the CDR3 is 14 residues. CDR1 and CDR2 (germline): DFQATT, SNEGSKA (reference sequence). Trimming stripped 5 bases from V and 7 bases from J, with 21 bases between. The CDR3 coding sequence is TGCAGTGCTCCTCTTGGATCTCCGACGGGTGAGCAGTACTTC. The encoded protein is CSAPLGSPTGEQYF.

This clonotype was counted at least ten times. This chain connects TRBV12-3 or TRBV12-4 to TRBJ2-6; 14 bases line up with TRBD2. J gave up 0 bases and V 3 bases, and 1 base lay outside the gene matches. This CDR3 contains 18 residues. The CDR3 DNA follows: TGTGCCAGCAGTTTGACTAGCGGGAGGGCCTCTGGGGCCAACGTCCTGACTTTC. It yields the protein CASSLTSGRASGANVLTF.

This clonotype has a count of ten or more. The chain carries TRBV7-2 and TRBJ1-5, with a possible D match to TRBD1 (6 bases). Germline CDR1 is SGHTA and CDR2 is FQGNSA. V lost 8 bases and J lost 2, with 13 bases in between. This CDR3 comprises 14 residues. The CDR3 loop is CASGTTFGNQPQHF. As DNA, the CDR3 is TGTGCCAGCGGGACAACCTTTGGCAATCAGCCCCAGCATTTT.

There are a few counts of this clonotype. The rearrangement uses TRBV20-1 and TRBJ2-3; 11 bases are a match to TRBD1. The junction had 8 bases not matched to a gene; V was cut back by 6 bases and J by 3 bases. The germline V gene has CDR1 DFQATT and CDR2 SNEGSKA (reference sequence). There are 15 residues in the CDR3. For the CDR3, the DNA is TGCAGTGCATACCCGGGACAGGGGGTTACAGATACGCAGTATTTT. Amino acid sequence: CSAYPGQGVTDTQYF.

This clonotype was found many times. The J gene is TRBJ2-3, the V gene TRBV11-3; 14 bases align to TRBD2. CDR1 and CDR2 from the germline V gene are SGHNT and YENEEA. Unmatched junction bases numbered 6, after V lost 4 bases and J lost 6 bases. The CDR3 is 16 amino acids. CDR3 bases: TGTGCCAGCAGCTCGGGACTAGCGGGAGATAGCGATACGCAGTATTTT. It translates to CASSSGLAGDSDTQYF.

Only a few counts were recorded for this clonotype. This sequence joins TRBV30 and TRBJ2-5, with 9 bases that match TRBD1. This CDR3 is 12 amino acids long. Germline CDR1 and CDR2: GTSNPN and SVGIG (reference sequence). The trim removed 2 bases at V and 9 bases at J, leaving 4 bases unmatched. Here the CDR3 reads CAWSWTGESQYF. The DNA for the CDR3 is TGTGCCTGGAGTTGGACAGGGGAGTCCCAGTACTTC.

The chain recombines TRBV6-1 with TRBJ1-1; D may be TRBD1 (6 bases). This CDR3 comprises 15 residues. CDR1 and CDR2 from the germline V gene are MNHNS and SASEGT. Deletions cut 7 bases from V and 1 base from J, with 16 bases between. CDR3 sequence reads: CASISGAAQNTEAFF. The CDR3 bases are TGTGCCAGCATCTCAGGGGCAGCCCAGAACACTGAAGCTTTCTTT.

This chain joins TRBV20-1 and TRBJ1-1; a possible D gene is TRBD1 (5 bases). The CDR3 totals 16 residues. V was cut by 5 bases and J by 0 bases, with 19 bases left in between. CDR1 and CDR2 (germline): DFQATT, SNEGSKA (reference sequence). CDR3 in DNA: TGCAGTGCTCTTCCCCGTTCGGGACGCTTGAACACTGAAGCTTTCTTT. This gives the protein CSALPRSGRLNTEAFF.

This clonotype was seen many times. The chain is built from TRBV19 and TRBJ1-6; D is undetermined. This CDR3 comprises 16 residues. With 3 bases removed from V and 0 bases from J, the gap between germline ends came to 9 bases. The germline V gene encodes CDR1 LNHDA and CDR2 SQIVND (reference sequence). The CDR3: CASSISSGSYNSPLHF. Here the CDR3 DNA reads TGTGCCAGTAGTATCTCGTCAGGCTCCTATAATTCACCCCTCCACTTT.

This clonotype was picked up many times. The V call is TRBV5-1, the J call TRBJ2-3; D is undetermined. The germline V gene has CDR1 SGHRS and CDR2 YFSETQ. Between the trimmed V and J ends, which lost 7 bases and 2 bases, there was a span of 14 bases. CDR3 length equals 14 residues. CDR3 in amino acids: CASREGFYTDTQYF. The CDR3 region has the DNA TGCGCCAGCCGTGAAGGGTTCTACACAGATACGCAGTATTTT.

The V and J genes are TRBV4-2 and TRBJ2-2, with 7 bases identical to TRBD1. With V trimmed by 3 bases and J by 3 bases, 7 bases remained unmatched. CDR3 length: 16 residues. Germline V gene data show CDR1 as LGHNA and CDR2 as YNFKEQ. The chain's CDR3 is CASSQRQGRDTGELFF. The CDR3 DNA follows: TGTGCCAGCAGCCAGCGACAGGGAAGAGACACCGGGGAGCTGTTTTTT.

This clonotype was seen ten or more times. The genes are TRBV10-2 and TRBJ1-6; D gene uncertain. Germline CDR1 WSHSY, CDR2 SAAADI. V was cut by 3 bases and J by 14 bases, with 14 bases left in between. CDR3 length: 13 amino acids. CDR3 sequence: CASSDYTSLALHF. The DNA of the CDR3 is TGCGCCAGCAGTGACTACACCTCCTTGGCCCTCCACTTT.

This clonotype has at least ten counts. The chain recombines TRBV20-1 with TRBJ1-5; TRBD1 is a possible D gene (5 bases). Germline V gives CDR1 DFQATT, CDR2 SNEGSKA (reference sequence). CDR3 length equals 14 residues. The V end was cut by 0 bases, the J end by 5 bases, with 11 bases between. CDR3 sequence (DNA): TGCAGTGCTAGAGATGCTGGGGACTATCAGCCCCAGCATTTT. Translation: CSARDAGDYQPQHF.

This clonotype came up a few times. This rearrangement joins TRBV20-1 to TRBJ1-2; TRBD1 aligns across 10 bases. CDR1 is DFQATT and CDR2 is SNEGSKA in the germline V gene (reference sequence). This CDR3 comprises 14 residues. With V trimmed by 5 bases and J by 4 bases, 7 bases remained unmatched. The CDR3: CSAAPGQGFYGYTF. The CDR3 DNA sequence: TGCAGTGCTGCACCGGGACAGGGGTTCTATGGCTACACCTTC.

The chain combines TRBV19 with TRBJ2-5; 7 nucleotides align to TRBD1. Germline-derived CDR1 and CDR2 are LNHDA and SQIVND (reference sequence). CDR3 length: 13 amino acids. Unmatched junction bases numbered 3, after V lost 5 bases and J lost 3 bases. The CDR3 DNA is TGTGCCAGTAGTGACAGGGCAAAAGAGACCCAGTACTTC. Its protein is CASSDRAKETQYF.

This clonotype came up many times. V is TRBV3-1 and J is TRBJ1-1; 8 bases match TRBD1. The germline V gene encodes CDR1 LGHDT and CDR2 YNNKEL (reference sequence). The CDR3 totals 15 residues. Losses at the gene ends were 2 bases for V and 4 bases for J; bases not matched to a gene: 6. The CDR3 loop is CASSQIRGRVTEAFF. In DNA, the CDR3 is TGTGCCAGCAGCCAAATCAGGGGGCGCGTCACTGAAGCTTTCTTT.

This clonotype has a handful of counts. The genes are TRBV7-2 and TRBJ2-3; D call uncertain. V dropped 2 bases and J dropped 4 bases, with 4 bases sitting between them. The CDR3 spans 12 residues. Germline CDR1 SGHTA, CDR2 FQGNSA. This chain's CDR3 is CASSLYPDTQYF. The CDR3 DNA is TGTGCCAGCAGCTTATACCCAGATACGCAGTATTTT.

This clonotype has ten or more counts. The J gene is TRBJ2-1, the V gene TRBV2; 10 bases fit TRBD2. V shed 6 bases and J 1 base; nucleotides not matched to a gene: 12. The V gene's germline CDR1 is SNHLY and CDR2 FYNNEI. The CDR3 totals 18 residues. CDR3 sequence reads: CASRGLASPGRSYNEQFF. CDR3 bases: TGTGCCAGCAGGGGACTAGCGTCCCCGGGTAGGTCCTACAATGAGCAGTTCTTC. Together with reference TRBV2 and TRBJ2-1, the CDR3 gives the full variable domain: EPEVTQTPSHQVTQMGQEVILRCVPISNHLYFYWYRQILGQKVEFLVSFYNNEISEKSEIFDDQFSVERPDGSNFTLKIRSTKLEDSAMYFCASRGLASPGRSYNEQFFGPGTRLTVL.

In its sample, this clonotype was seen a few times. This chain uses TRBV20-1 with TRBJ2-7; maybe TRBD2 (6 bases). The CDR3 runs to 15 residues. V lost 6 bases to trimming and J lost 1 base, with 19 bases between them. CDR1 is DFQATT, CDR2 SNEGSKA, per germline (reference sequence). In DNA form, the CDR3 reads TGCAGTGCCTTTAGCGGCCATCGAGGATCCTACGAGCAGTACTTC. This gives the protein CSAFSGHRGSYEQYF.

This clonotype was seen a handful of times. The V call is TRBV7-9, the J call TRBJ1-2; 7 bases are shared with TRBD1. The CDR3 spans 15 residues. In germline, CDR1 is SEHNR, CDR2 FQNEAQ (reference sequence). The trim removed 5 bases at V and 4 bases at J, leaving 10 bases unmatched. The CDR3 sequence is CASSPEGARGYGYTF. The CDR3 DNA follows: TGTGCCAGCAGCCCGGAGGGGGCCCGGGGCTATGGCTACACCTTC. The full variable domain, its missing parts supplied by reference TRBV7-9 and TRBJ1-2, is DTGVSQNPRHKITKRGQNVTFRCDPISEHNRLYWYRQTLGQGPEFLTYFQNEAQLEKSRLLSDRFSAERPKGSFSTLEIQRTEQGDSAMYLCASSPEGARGYGYTFGSGTRLTVV.

This clonotype has a handful of counts. The chain joins TRBV21-1 to TRBJ2-7; TRBD1 is taken as the D call from the table, unchecked against the DNA. TRBV21-1 corresponds to a pseudogene. There are 15 residues in the CDR3. CDR3 in DNA: TGTGCCAGCAGTCGCCCAGGGGGAGGGATGGGCGAGCAGTACTTC. Its translation is CASSRPGGGMGEQYF.

This clonotype came up many times. The chain couples TRBV7-9 to TRBJ2-5; TRBD2 is a possible D gene (6 bases). This CDR3 spans 13 amino acids. V lost 3 bases to trimming and J lost 3 bases, with 8 bases between them. Germline V gene lookup returns CDR1 SEHNR and CDR2 FQNEAQ (reference sequence). The CDR3 DNA reads as TGTGCCAGCAGCTTTGGCGGGGAAGAGACCCAGTACTTC. This encodes CASSFGGEETQYF.

This clonotype turned up a few times. CDR3: CASGLVRILDTGELFF. The CDR3 coding sequence is TGTGCTAGTGGTTTGGTACGGATACTGGACACCGGGGAGCTGTTTTTT. This chain connects TRBV12-5 to TRBJ2-2; D unclear. Trimming pared 0 bases from V and 3 bases from J, leaving 11 bases between. The germline V gene encodes CDR1 LGHNT and CDR2 FRNRAP. This CDR3 has 16 amino acids.

This clonotype was recorded at least ten times. This rearrangement joins TRBV7-6 to TRBJ1-1; D may be TRBD1 (5 bases). V was cut by 5 bases and J by 1 base, with 11 bases left in between. The germline CDR1 and CDR2 sequences are SGHVS and FNYEAQ. This CDR3 is built from 14 residues. The chain's CDR3 is CASSPSGGNTEAFF. CDR3 DNA sequence: TGTGCCAGCAGCCCGAGCGGGGGGAACACTGAAGCTTTCTTT.

This clonotype came up many times. CDR3 in DNA: TGTGCCAGCAGCTTATCTTCCGGCAGACAAGAGACCCAGTACTTC. Protein product: CASSLSSGRQETQYF. This chain joins TRBV7-9 and TRBJ2-5, with no clear D. Trimming took 2 bases from V and 2 from J, leaving 12 bases between them. The CDR3 runs to 15 residues. Germline CDR1 is SEHNR and CDR2 is FQNEAQ (reference sequence).

This clonotype turned up a few times. The chain is built from TRBV5-1 and TRBJ2-3, with a weak D call TRBD2 (5 bases). CDR3 length: 17 amino acids. Germline CDR1 and CDR2: SGHRS and YFSETQ. V lost 0 bases, J lost 3 bases, and 17 bases lay in between. The CDR3 coding sequence is TGCGCCAGCAGCTTGGCCTTGGGAGCTTCGGCAACAGATACGCAGTATTTT. Encoded protein: CASSLALGASATDTQYF.